The 13 T cell receptor beta chains in this list originate from one sample, sequenced in a study of blood T cell repertoires in COVID-19. Assay: immunoSEQ multiplex PCR; the TCRdb copy retains only in-frame clones and omits some. In the table there are tens of thousands of clones, roughly 90% of which are singletons. The sample comprised peripheral blood. The source of these receptors is a human donor in a cohort sampled during active COVID-19.

The chain couples TRBV4-1 to TRBJ2-7; TRBD2 aligns across 9 bases. After removal of 3 bases from V and 5 bases from J, the junction contained 8 bases not matched to a gene. The CDR3 runs to 15 residues. Germline-derived CDR1 and CDR2 are MGHRA and YSYEKL. The CDR3 sequence: CASSQISGSTHEQYF. In nucleotides, the CDR3 is TGCGCCAGCAGCCAGATTAGCGGGAGTACCCACGAGCAGTACTTC.

The chain couples TRBV2 to TRBJ1-2, with 9 bases that match TRBD1. J was trimmed by 4 bases and V by 9 bases; bases with no gene match: 12. Germline loops: CDR1 SNHLY, CDR2 FYNNEI. This CDR3 spans 15 amino acids. The CDR3 sequence: CARGTGRQRVYGYTF. The CDR3 region has the DNA TGTGCCAGAGGGACAGGGCGGCAAAGAGTCTATGGCTACACCTTC.

This clone came up once. The chain couples TRBV6-6 to TRBJ2-7; 9 bases line up with TRBD2. Germline V gene data show CDR1 as MNHNY and CDR2 as SVGAGI (reference sequence). CDR3 length: 15 amino acids. V lost 6 bases to trimming and J lost 3 bases; unmatched junction nucleotides: 9. The CDR3 is CASRVALAGNYEQYF. The DNA for the CDR3 is TGTGCCAGCAGGGTCGCCCTAGCGGGAAACTACGAGCAGTACTTC.

V is TRBV28 and J is TRBJ2-5; the match to TRBD2 covers 12 bases. The CDR3 is 16 residues long. V lost 6 bases to trimming and J lost 1 base; unmatched junction nucleotides: 6. Germline values: CDR1 MDHEN, CDR2 SYDVKM. CDR3 sequence: CASSILAGGPQETQYF. CDR3 coding DNA: TGTGCCAGCAGCATACTAGCGGGAGGCCCCCAAGAGACCCAGTACTTC.

J is TRBJ1-1 and V is TRBV5-6; 7 nucleotides line up with TRBD1. The germline V gene encodes CDR1 SGHDT and CDR2 YYEEEE. The CDR3 has 15 amino acids. With V trimmed by 5 bases and J by 0 bases, 7 bases remained unmatched. CDR3 region: CASRRGTALNTEAFF. The CDR3 region has the DNA TGTGCCAGCAGACGAGGGACAGCACTGAACACTGAAGCTTTCTTT.

This sequence joins TRBV4-3 and TRBJ1-1, with D possibly being TRBD1 (5 bases). Trimming shortened V by 0 bases and J by 2 bases, and 16 bases separated the two germline ends. Germline V lookup: CDR1 LGHNA, CDR2 YSLEER. The CDR3 runs 17 residues. The CDR3 spells CASSQDGRGMVNTEAFF. The CDR3 region has the DNA TGCGCCAGCAGCCAAGATGGGCGGGGGATGGTTAACACTGAAGCTTTCTTT.

This chain connects TRBV5-6 to TRBJ1-4, with D possibly matching TRBD1 (5 bases). Germline loops: CDR1 SGHDT, CDR2 YYEEEE. V shed 3 bases and J shed 7 bases, with 13 bases lying between them. The CDR3 is 14 residues long. CDR3 protein: CASSSRGLAEKLFF. In DNA, the CDR3 is TGTGCCAGCAGCTCCCGGGGGTTGGCTGAAAAACTGTTTTTT.

The rearrangement uses TRBV5-4 and TRBJ1-2; D is unclear. The V gene's germline CDR1 is SGHNT and CDR2 YYREEE (reference sequence). The V gene lost 0 bases and the J gene lost 2 bases, with 14 bases spanning the gap. This CDR3 is 16 amino acids long. Here the CDR3 DNA reads TGTGCCAGCAGCTTGGCCGTTCCAACAGCCAACTATGGCTACACCTTC. Its translation is CASSLAVPTANYGYTF.

The count of this clone is one. The genes are TRBV19 and TRBJ1-1; D call uncertain. CDR1 is LNHDA, CDR2 SQIVND, per germline (reference sequence). This CDR3 region has 13 residues. Trimming stripped 10 bases from V and 1 base from J, with 13 bases between. The CDR3 is CATTLSGNTEAFF. The CDR3 nucleotides are TGTGCCACGACCCTTTCGGGGAACACTGAAGCTTTCTTT.

Of note for this clone: The junction shows a germline mismatch at one end, possibly a read error. The chain couples TRBV7-7 to TRBJ2-7; 15 positions match TRBD2. CDR1 is SSHAT and CDR2 is FNYEAQ in the germline V gene (reference sequence). There are 17 residues in the CDR3. CDR3 nucleotides: TGTGCTAGCAGCCCGGGACTAGCGGGGGGCACAGCCTACGAGCAGTACTTC. Translated: CASSPGLAGGTAYEQYF. The whole variable domain, remainder taken from reference TRBV7-7 and TRBJ2-7, is GAGVSQSPRYKVTKRGQDVTLRCDPISSHATLYWYQQALGQGPEFLTYFNYEAQPDKSGLPSDRFSAERPEGSISTLTIQRTEQRDSAMYRCASSPGLAGGTAYEQYFGPGTRLTVT.

The chain combines TRBV11-2 with TRBJ1-1; D not resolved. The CDR3 spans 14 residues. Trimming cost V 4 bases and J 0 bases, with 9 bases left between them. Germline V gives CDR1 SGHAT, CDR2 FQNNGV. CDR3: CASSSTSMNTEAFF. CDR3 in DNA: TGTGCCAGCAGCTCGACAAGCATGAACACTGAAGCTTTCTTT. The full variable domain, with the rest looked up from reference TRBV11-2 and TRBJ1-1, is EAGVAQSPRYKIIEKRQSVAFWCNPISGHATLYWYQQILGQGPKLLIQFQNNGVVDDSQLPKDRFSAERLKGVDSTLKIQPAKLEDSAVYLCASSSTSMNTEAFFGQGTRLTVV.

This clone occurred once. The genes are TRBV28 and TRBJ1-2; possibly TRBD1 for D (6 bases). V shed 5 bases and J shed 4 bases, with 14 bases lying between them. This CDR3 has 14 amino acids. Germline CDR1 and CDR2: MDHEN and SYDVKM. CDR3 DNA: TGTGCCAGCAGTAAGAAAGGACAGATCTATGGCTACACCTTC. It is translated as CASSKKGQIYGYTF.

The genes are TRBV19 and TRBJ2-1; 8 nucleotides match TRBD2. CDR1 and CDR2 (germline): LNHDA, SQIVND (reference sequence). J lost 0 bases, V lost 8 bases, and 3 bases had no gene match. This CDR3 contains 14 residues. The chain's CDR3 is CASAGTSSYNEQFF. CDR3 DNA: TGTGCCAGTGCCGGGACTAGCTCCTACAATGAGCAGTTCTTC. The full variable domain, rest sourced from reference TRBV19 and TRBJ2-1, is DGGITQSPKYLFRKEGQNVTLSCEQNLNHDAMYWYRQDPGQGLRLIYYSQIVNDFQKGDIAEGYSVSREKKESFPLTVTSAQKNPTAFYLCASAGTSSYNEQFFGPGTRLTVL.